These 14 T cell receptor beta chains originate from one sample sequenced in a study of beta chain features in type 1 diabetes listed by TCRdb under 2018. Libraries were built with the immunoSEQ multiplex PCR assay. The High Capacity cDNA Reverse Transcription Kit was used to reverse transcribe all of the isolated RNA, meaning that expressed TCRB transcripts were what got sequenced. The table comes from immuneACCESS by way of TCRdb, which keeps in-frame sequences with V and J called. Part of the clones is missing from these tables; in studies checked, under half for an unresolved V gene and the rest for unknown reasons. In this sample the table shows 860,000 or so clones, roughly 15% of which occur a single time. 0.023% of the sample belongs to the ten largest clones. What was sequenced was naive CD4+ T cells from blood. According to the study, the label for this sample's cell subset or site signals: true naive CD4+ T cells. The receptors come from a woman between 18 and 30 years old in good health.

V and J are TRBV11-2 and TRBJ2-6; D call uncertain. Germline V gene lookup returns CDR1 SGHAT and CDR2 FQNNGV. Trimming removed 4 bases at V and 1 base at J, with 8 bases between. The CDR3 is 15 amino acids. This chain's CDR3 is CASSSTDSGANVLTF. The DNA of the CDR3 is TGTGCCAGCAGCTCGACGGATTCTGGGGCCAACGTCCTGACTTTC.

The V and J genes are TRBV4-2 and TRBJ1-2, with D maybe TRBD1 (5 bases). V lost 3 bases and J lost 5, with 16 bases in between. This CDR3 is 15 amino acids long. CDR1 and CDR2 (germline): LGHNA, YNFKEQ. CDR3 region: CASSQPSRDFYGYTF. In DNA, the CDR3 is TGTGCCAGCAGCCAGCCGTCCCGGGACTTTTATGGCTACACCTTC.

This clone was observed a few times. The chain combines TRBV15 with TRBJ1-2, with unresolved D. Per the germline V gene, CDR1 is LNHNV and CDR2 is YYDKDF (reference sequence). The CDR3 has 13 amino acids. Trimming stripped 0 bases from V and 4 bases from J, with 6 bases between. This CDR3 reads CATSRDRIYGYTF. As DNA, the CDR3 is TGTGCCACCAGCAGAGACAGGATCTATGGCTACACCTTC.

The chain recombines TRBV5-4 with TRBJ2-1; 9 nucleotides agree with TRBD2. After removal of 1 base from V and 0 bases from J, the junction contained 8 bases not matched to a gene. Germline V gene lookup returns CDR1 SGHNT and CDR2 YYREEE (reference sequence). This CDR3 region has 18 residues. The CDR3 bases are TGTGCCAGCAGCTTGAGGGGAGATAGCGGGAGCTCCTACAATGAGCAGTTCTTC. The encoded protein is CASSLRGDSGSSYNEQFF. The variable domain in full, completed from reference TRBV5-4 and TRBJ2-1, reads ETGVTQSPTHLIKTRGQQVTLRCSSQSGHNTVSWYQQALGQGPQFIFQYYREEENGRGNFPPRFSGLQFPNYSSELNVNALELDDSALYLCASSLRGDSGSSYNEQFFGPGTRLTVL.

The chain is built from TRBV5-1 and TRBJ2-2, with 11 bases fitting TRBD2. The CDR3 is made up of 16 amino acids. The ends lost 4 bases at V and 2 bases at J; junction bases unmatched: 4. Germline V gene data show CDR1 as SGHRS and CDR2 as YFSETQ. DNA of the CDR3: TGCGCCAGCAGCAAGGGACTAGCGGTTAACACCGGGGAGCTGTTTTTT. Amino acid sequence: CASSKGLAVNTGELFF.

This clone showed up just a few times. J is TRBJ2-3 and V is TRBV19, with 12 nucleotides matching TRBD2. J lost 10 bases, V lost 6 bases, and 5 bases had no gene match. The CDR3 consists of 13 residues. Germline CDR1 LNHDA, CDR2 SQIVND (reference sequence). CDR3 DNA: TGTGCCAGTAGGCGACTAGCGGGAGCGGCGCAGTATTTT. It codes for CASRRLAGAAQYF.

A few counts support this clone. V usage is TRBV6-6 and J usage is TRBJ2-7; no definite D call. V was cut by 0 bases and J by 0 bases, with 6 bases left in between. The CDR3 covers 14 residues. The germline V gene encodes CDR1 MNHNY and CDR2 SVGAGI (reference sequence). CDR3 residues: CASSYSESSYEQYF. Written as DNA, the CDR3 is TGTGCCAGCAGTTACTCAGAGAGCTCCTACGAGCAGTACTTC.

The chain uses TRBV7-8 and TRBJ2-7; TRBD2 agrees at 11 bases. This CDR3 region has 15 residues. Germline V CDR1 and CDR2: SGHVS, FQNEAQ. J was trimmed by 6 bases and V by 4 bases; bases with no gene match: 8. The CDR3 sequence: CASSWVGLAGGEQYF. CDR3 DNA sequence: TGTGCCAGCAGCTGGGTCGGGCTAGCGGGGGGCGAGCAGTACTTC.

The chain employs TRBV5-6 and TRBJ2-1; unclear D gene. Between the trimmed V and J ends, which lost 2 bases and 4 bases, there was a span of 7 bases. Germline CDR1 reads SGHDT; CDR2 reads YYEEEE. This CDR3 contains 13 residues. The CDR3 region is CASSFKFYNEQFF. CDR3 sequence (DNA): TGTGCCAGCAGCTTTAAGTTTTACAATGAGCAGTTCTTC.

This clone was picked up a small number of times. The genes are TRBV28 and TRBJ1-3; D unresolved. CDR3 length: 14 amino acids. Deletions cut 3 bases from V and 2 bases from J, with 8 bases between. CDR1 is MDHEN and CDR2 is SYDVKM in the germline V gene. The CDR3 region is CASSFSGTGNTIYF. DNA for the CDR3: TGTGCCAGCAGTTTTTCGGGGACTGGAAACACCATATATTTT.

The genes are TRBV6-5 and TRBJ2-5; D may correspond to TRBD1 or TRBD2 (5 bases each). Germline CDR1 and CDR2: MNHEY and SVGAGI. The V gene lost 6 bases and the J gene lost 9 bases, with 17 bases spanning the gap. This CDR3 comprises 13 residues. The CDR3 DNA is TGTGCCAGCAGCCCGGGACCCCAGGGAGCCCAGTACTTC. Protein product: CASSPGPQGAQYF.

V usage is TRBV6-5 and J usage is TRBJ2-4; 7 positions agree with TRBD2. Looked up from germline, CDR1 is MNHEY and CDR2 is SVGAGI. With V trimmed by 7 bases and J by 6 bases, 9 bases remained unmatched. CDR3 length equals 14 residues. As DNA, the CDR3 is TGTGCCAGCACTAAAGCGGGGAGCGGAAACATTCAGTACTTC. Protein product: CASTKAGSGNIQYF.

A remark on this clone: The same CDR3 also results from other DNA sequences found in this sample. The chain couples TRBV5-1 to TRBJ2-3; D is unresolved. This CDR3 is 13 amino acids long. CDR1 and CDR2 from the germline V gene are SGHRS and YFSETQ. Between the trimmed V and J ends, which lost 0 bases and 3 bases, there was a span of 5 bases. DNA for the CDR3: TGCGCCAGCAGCTTGGGAGGAACAGATACGCAGTATTTT. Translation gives CASSLGGTDTQYF.

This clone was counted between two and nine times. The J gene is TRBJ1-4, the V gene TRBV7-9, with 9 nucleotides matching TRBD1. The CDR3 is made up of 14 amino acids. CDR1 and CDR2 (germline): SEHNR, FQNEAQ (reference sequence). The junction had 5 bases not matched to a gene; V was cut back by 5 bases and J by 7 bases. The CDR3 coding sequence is TGTGCCAGCAGCCAACAGGGGGCTCGTGAAAAACTGTTTTTT. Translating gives CASSQQGAREKLFF. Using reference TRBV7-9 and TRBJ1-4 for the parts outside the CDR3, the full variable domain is DTGVSQNPRHKITKRGQNVTFRCDPISEHNRLYWYRQTLGQGPEFLTYFQNEAQLEKSRLLSDRFSAERPKGSFSTLEIQRTEQGDSAMYLCASSQQGAREKLFFGSGTQLSVL.